Shown below are 6 T cell receptor beta chains from a single sample sequenced in a study of blood T cell repertoires in COVID-19. Clones were sequenced by immunoSEQ multiplex PCR, and TCRdb holds only the in-frame ones, with some missing. This sample yields about 160,000 clones, of which 70% to 90% are seen a single time; roughly 7.7% belongs to the top ten. The sequencing input was peripheral blood. These TCRs come from a man in his forties or fifties who had recovered from COVID-19.

The CDR3 DNA reads TGTGCCAGCAGCCGCCTTGGTGGGGGGGCATACAATGAGCAGTTCTTC. Translating gives CASSRLGGGAYNEQFF. The V gene is TRBV7-9, the J gene TRBJ2-1; possibly TRBD2 for D (7 bases). The CDR3 spans 16 residues. The germline V and J ends were trimmed by 5 bases and 4 bases, with 18 bases remaining between them. CDR1 and CDR2 from the germline V gene are SEHNR and FQNEAQ (reference sequence).

The chain joins TRBV11-2 to TRBJ2-7; 12 bases map to TRBD2. Trimming removed 5 bases from V and 3 bases from J; junction bases left unmatched: 11. Germline V gives CDR1 SGHAT, CDR2 FQNNGV. The CDR3 is made up of 17 amino acids. This CDR3 is CASSISSRTSGNYEQYF. The CDR3 coding sequence is TGTGCCAGCAGCATTAGCTCCCGGACTAGCGGGAACTACGAGCAGTACTTC.

The CDR3 loop is CASSGGTEAFF. The CDR3 region has the DNA TGTGCCAGCTCGGGGGGGACTGAAGCTTTCTTT. The chain combines TRBV18 with TRBJ1-1; possible D gene TRBD1, 5 bases. Trimming shortened V by 6 bases and J by 5 bases, and 7 bases separated the two germline ends. Germline V gene data show CDR1 as KGHSH and CDR2 as LQKENI. This CDR3 spans 11 amino acids. Filled out from reference TRBV18 and TRBJ1-1, the complete variable domain reads NAGVMQNPRHLVRRRGQEARLRCSPMKGHSHVYWYRQLPEEGLKFMVYLQKENIIDESGMPKERFSAEFPKEGPSILRIQQVVRGDSAAYFCASSGGTEAFFGQGTRLTVV.

This rearrangement joins TRBV7-3 to TRBJ1-6, with D unclear. The germline V gene has CDR1 SGHTA and CDR2 FQGTGA. CDR3 size: 15 residues. V was clipped by 5 bases and J by 7 bases, with 15 bases between them. CDR3 bases: TGTGCCAGCAGCGTCTCGACCCGCGGGAATTCACCCCTCCACTTT. This gives the protein CASSVSTRGNSPLHF.

The chain links TRBV29-1 to TRBJ1-4; possible D gene TRBD1, 5 bases. Germline assignment: CDR1 SQVTM and CDR2 ANQGSEA. V was cut by 6 bases and J by 5 bases, with 13 bases left in between. This CDR3 is 13 amino acids long. CDR3 bases: TGCAGCGTAGAGTGGGGGGACAATGAAAAACTGTTTTTT. Protein product: CSVEWGDNEKLFF.

The chain combines TRBV11-2 with TRBJ2-1; TRBD2 is a possible D gene (7 bases). V lost 8 bases and J 6 bases, leaving 17 bases between the germline ends. Germline CDR1 reads SGHAT; CDR2 reads FQNNGV. This CDR3 comprises 14 residues. CDR3 loop: CASRAVGGLNEQFF. The DNA of the CDR3 is TGTGCCAGCCGGGCGGTGGGGGGGCTCAATGAGCAGTTCTTC. The whole variable domain, filled in from reference TRBV11-2 and TRBJ2-1, reads EAGVAQSPRYKIIEKRQSVAFWCNPISGHATLYWYQQILGQGPKLLIQFQNNGVVDDSQLPKDRFSAERLKGVDSTLKIQPAKLEDSAVYLCASRAVGGLNEQFFGPGTRLTVL.